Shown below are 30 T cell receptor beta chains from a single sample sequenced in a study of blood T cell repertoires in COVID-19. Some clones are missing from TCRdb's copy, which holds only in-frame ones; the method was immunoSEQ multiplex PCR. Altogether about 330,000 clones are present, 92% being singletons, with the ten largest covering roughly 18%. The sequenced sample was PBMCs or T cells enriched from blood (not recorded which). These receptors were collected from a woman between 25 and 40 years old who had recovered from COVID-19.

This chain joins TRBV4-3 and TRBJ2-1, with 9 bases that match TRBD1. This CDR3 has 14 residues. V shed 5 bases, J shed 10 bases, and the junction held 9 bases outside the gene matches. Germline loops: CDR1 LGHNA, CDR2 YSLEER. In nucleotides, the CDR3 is TGCGCCAGCAGCTGGACAGGGGAATTTACAGAGCAGTTCTTC. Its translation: CASSWTGEFTEQFF.

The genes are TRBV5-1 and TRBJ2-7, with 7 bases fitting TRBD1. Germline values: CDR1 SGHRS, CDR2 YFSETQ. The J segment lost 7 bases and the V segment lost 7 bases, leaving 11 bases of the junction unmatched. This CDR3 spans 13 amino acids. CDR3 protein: CASADGQAPEQYF. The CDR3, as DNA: TGCGCCAGCGCCGACGGACAGGCGCCGGAGCAGTACTTC.

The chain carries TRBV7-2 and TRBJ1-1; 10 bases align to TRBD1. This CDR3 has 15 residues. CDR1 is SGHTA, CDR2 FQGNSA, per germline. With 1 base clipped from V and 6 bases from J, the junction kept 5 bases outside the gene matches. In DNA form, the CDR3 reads TGTGCCAGCAGCTTAGTCGGGACAGGGGCGTCTGAAGCTTTCTTT. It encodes CASSLVGTGASEAFF. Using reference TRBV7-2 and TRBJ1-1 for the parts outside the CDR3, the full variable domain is GAGVSQSPSNKVTEKGKDVELRCDPISGHTALYWYRQSLGQGLEFLIYFQGNSAPDKSGLPSDRFSAERTGGSVSTLTIQRTQQEDSAVYLCASSLVGTGASEAFFGQGTRLTVV.

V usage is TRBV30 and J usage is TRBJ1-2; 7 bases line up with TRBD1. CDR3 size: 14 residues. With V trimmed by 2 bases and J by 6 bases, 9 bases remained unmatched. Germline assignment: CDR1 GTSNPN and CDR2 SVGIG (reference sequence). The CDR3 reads CAWSPWITGDGYTF. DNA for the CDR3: TGTGCCTGGAGTCCCTGGATAACAGGGGATGGCTACACCTTC.

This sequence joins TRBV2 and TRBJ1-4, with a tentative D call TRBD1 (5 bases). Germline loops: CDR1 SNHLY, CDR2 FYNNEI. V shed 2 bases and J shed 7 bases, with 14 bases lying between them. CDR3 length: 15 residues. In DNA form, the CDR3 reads TGTGCCAGCAGTGAACGGAGTCAGGGAGGTGAAAAACTGTTTTTT. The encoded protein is CASSERSQGGEKLFF.

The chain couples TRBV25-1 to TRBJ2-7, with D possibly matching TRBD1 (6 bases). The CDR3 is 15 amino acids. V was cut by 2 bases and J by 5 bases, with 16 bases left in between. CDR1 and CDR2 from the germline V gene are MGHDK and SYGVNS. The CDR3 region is CASSERGRTANEQYF. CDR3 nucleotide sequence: TGTGCCAGCAGTGAAAGAGGTAGGACAGCCAACGAGCAGTACTTC.

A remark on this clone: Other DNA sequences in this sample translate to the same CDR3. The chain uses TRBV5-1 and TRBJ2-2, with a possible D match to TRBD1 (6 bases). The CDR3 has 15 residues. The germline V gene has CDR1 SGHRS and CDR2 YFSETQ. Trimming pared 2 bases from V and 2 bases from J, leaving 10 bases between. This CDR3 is CASSFSGANTGELFF. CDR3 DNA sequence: TGCGCCAGCAGCTTTTCAGGGGCAAACACCGGGGAGCTGTTTTTT.

CDR3 sequence (DNA): TGTGCCAGCAGTCGCCCCCGGGGACAGATACTACAAGAGACCCAGTACTTC. Amino acids: CASSRPRGQILQETQYF. The rearrangement joins TRBV28 to TRBJ2-5; 7 bases align to TRBD1. With V trimmed by 5 bases and J by 2 bases, 14 bases remained unmatched. There are 17 residues in the CDR3. Per germline, CDR1 MDHEN and CDR2 SYDVKM.

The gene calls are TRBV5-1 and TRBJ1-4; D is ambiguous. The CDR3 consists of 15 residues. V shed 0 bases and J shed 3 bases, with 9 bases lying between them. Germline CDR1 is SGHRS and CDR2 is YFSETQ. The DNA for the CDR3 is TGCGCCAGCAGCTTGGCGGGTGGCGCTAATGAAAAACTGTTTTTT. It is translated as CASSLAGGANEKLFF.

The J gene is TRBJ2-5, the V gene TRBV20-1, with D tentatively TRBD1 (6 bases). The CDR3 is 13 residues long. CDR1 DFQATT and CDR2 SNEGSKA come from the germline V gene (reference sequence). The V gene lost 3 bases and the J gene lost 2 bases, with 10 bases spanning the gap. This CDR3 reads CSASRTAQETQYF. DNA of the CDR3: TGCAGTGCTAGTCGGACAGCACAAGAGACCCAGTACTTC.

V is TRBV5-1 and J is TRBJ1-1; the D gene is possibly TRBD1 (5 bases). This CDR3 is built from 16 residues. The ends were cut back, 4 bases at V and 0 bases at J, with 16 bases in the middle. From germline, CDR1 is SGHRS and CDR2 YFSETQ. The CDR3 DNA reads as TGCGCCAGCAGCCCCCATGTGGGGGGGATGAACACTGAAGCTTTCTTT. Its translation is CASSPHVGGMNTEAFF.

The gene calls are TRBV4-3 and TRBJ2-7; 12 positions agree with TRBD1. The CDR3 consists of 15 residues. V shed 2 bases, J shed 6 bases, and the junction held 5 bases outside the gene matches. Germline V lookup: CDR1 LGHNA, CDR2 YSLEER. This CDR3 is CASSQPGQGAVEQYF. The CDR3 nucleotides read TGCGCCAGCAGCCAACCGGGACAGGGGGCCGTCGAGCAGTACTTC.

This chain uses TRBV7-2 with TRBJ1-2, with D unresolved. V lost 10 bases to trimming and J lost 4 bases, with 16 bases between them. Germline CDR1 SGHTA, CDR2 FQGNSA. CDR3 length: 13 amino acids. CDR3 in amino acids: CATWGGLSYGYTF. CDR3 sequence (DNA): TGTGCCACCTGGGGAGGACTAAGCTATGGCTACACCTTC.

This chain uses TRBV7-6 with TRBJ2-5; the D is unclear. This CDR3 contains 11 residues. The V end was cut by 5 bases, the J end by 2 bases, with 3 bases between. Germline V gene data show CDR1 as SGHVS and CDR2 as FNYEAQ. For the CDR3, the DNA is TGTGCCAGCAGCATACAAGAGACCCAGTACTTC. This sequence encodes CASSIQETQYF.

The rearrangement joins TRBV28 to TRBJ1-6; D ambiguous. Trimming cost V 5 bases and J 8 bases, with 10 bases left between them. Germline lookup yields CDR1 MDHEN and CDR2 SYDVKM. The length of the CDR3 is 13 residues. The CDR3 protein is CASSRSRDSPLHF. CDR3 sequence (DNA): TGTGCCAGCAGTCGATCTCGGGATTCACCCCTCCACTTT.

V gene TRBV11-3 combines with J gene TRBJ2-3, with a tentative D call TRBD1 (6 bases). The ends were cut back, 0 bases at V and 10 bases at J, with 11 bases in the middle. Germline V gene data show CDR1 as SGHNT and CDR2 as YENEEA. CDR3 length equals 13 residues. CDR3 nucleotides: TGTGCCAGCAGCTTAGATCACAGGGATGCGCAGTATTTT. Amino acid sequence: CASSLDHRDAQYF. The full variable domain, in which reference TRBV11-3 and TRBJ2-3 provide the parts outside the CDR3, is EAGVVQSPRYKIIEKKQPVAFWCNPISGHNTLYWYLQNLGQGPELLIRYENEEAVDDSQLPKDRFSAERLKGVDSTLKIQPAELGDSAVYLCASSLDHRDAQYFGPGTRLTVL.

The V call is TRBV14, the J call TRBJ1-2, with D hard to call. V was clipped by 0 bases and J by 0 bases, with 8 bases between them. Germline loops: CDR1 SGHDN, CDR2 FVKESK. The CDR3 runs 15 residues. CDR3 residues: CASSQEEATNYGYTF. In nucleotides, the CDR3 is TGTGCCAGCAGCCAAGAAGAGGCAACTAACTATGGCTACACCTTC.

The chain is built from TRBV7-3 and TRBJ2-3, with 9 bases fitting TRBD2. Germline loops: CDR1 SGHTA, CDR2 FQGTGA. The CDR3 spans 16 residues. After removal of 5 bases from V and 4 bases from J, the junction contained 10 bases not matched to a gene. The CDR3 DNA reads TGTGCCAGCAGCCCCACCTTAGCGGGAGAAGCAGATACGCAGTATTTT. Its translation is CASSPTLAGEADTQYF.

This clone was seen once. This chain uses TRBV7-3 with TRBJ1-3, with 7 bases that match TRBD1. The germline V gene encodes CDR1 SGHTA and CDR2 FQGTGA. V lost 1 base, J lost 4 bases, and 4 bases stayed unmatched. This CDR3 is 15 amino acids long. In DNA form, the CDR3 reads TGTGCCAGCAGCTTAAATGGACAGGTCGGAAACACCATATATTTT. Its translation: CASSLNGQVGNTIYF.

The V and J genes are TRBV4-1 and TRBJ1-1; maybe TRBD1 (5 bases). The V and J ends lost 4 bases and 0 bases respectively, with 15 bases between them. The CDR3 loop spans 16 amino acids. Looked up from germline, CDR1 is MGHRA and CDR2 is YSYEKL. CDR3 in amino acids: CASSRAQQGVNTEAFF. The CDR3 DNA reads TGCGCCAGCAGCCGAGCACAGCAAGGGGTGAACACTGAAGCTTTCTTT.

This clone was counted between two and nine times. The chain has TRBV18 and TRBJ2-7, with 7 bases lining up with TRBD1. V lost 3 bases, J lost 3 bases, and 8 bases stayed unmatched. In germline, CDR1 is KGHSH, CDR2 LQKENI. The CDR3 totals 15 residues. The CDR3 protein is CASSPPGTVGYEQYF. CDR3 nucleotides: TGTGCCAGCTCACCGCCCGGGACAGTGGGCTACGAGCAGTACTTC.

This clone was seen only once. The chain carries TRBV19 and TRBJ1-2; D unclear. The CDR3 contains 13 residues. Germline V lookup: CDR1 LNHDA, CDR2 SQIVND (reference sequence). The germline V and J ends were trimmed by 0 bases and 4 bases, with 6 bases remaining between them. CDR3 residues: CASSIEGSYGYTF. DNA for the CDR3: TGTGCCAGTAGTATAGAAGGGAGCTATGGCTACACCTTC.

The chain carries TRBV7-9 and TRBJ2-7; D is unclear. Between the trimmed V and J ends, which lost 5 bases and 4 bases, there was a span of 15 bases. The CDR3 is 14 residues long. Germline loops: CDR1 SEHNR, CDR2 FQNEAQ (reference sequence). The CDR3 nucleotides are TGTGCCAGCAGCCCCCCCCCTTTCACTTACGAGCAGTACTTC. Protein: CASSPPPFTYEQYF.

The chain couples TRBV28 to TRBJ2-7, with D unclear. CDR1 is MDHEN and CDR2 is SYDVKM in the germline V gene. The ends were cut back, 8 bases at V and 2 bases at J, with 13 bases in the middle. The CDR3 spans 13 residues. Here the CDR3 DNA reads TGTGCCAGCTCGCGGATGGAAACCTACGAGCAGTACTTC. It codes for CASSRMETYEQYF.

CDR3 sequence: CASSYSGGGFYEQYF. CDR3 nucleotides: TGTGCCAGCAGTTACTCGGGCGGGGGGTTTTACGAGCAGTACTTC. The chain couples TRBV6-5 to TRBJ2-7; 8 positions match TRBD2. Germline V CDR1 and CDR2: MNHEY, SVGAGI. The CDR3 totals 15 residues. V trimming: 0 bases; J trimming: 4 bases; junction bases outside the gene matches: 5.

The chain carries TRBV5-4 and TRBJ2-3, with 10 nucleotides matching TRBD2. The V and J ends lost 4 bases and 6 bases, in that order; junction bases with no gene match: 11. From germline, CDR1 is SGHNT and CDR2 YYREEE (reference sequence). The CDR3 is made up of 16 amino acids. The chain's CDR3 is CASSHFLAGVSDTQYF. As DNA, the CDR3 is TGTGCCAGCAGCCATTTCCTAGCGGGAGTCTCTGATACGCAGTATTTT.

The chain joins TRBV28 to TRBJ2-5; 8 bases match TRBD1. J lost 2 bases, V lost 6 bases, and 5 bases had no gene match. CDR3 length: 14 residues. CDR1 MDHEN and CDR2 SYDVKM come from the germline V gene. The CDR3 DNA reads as TGTGCCAGCAGCCACAACAGGGGGCAAGAGACCCAGTACTTC. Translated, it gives CASSHNRGQETQYF.

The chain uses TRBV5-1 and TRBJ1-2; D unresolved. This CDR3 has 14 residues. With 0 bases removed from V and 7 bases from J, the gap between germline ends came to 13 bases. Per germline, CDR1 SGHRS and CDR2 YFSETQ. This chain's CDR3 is CASSLDPRRGGYTF. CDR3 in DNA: TGCGCCAGCAGCTTGGATCCAAGGAGAGGTGGCTACACCTTC.

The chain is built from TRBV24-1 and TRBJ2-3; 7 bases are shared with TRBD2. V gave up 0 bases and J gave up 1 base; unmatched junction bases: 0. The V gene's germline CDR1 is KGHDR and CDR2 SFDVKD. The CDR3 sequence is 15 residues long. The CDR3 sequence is CATSDLTSGTDTQYF. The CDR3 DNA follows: TGTGCCACCAGTGATTTGACTAGCGGCACAGATACGCAGTATTTT.

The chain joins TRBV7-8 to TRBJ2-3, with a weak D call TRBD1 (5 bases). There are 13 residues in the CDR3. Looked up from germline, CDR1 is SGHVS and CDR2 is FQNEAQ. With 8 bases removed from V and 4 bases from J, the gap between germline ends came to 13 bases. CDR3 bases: TGTGCCAGCTGTGCAGGGCACCCAGATACGCAGTATTTT. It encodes CASCAGHPDTQYF.